This is a list of T cell receptor beta chains from one sample in a study of shared clonotypes between healthy human individuals. The method was immunoSEQ multiplex PCR; TCRdb's version includes in-frame clones alone and lacks a portion of them. The sample records over a million clones, about 80% being singletons. The sample consisted of memory CD4+ T cells from PBMCs. These receptors originate from a man aged 18 to 29 in good health. Some clones in this sample may be carry-over from other donors' samples. CDR3s include the opening cysteine and the closing phenylalanine or tryptophan. Each record gives: clone size, J gene, V gene, D gene, CDR3 protein, CDR3 DNA. D genes are given only for firm matches. A row's size may be missing; if present it is once, few, many or a size class.

>-|TRBJ1-5|TRBV30|-
CAWSGGPIGNQPQHF
TGTGCCTGGAGCGGAGGACCGATTGGTAATCAGCCCCAGCATTTT
>-|TRBJ2-5|TRBV5-1|-
CASSLQGLGETQYF
TGCGCCAGCAGCTTACAGGGACTGGGGGAGACCCAGTACTTC
>-|TRBJ1-5|TRBV19|TRBD1
CAISQGGNQPQHF
TGTGCCATATCACAGGGGGGCAATCAGCCCCAGCATTTT
>-|TRBJ2-3|TRBV5-1|-
CASSLRYTDTQYF
TGCGCCAGCAGCTTACGGTACACAGATACGCAGTATTTT
>-|TRBJ2-5|TRBV6-1|TRBD2
CASSETGGETQYF
TGTGCCAGCAGTGAAACCGGGGGGGAGACCCAGTACTTC
>-|TRBJ1-2|TRBV6-5|-
CASSSPRGGYTF
TGTGCCAGCAGTTCCCCCCGGGGTGGCTACACCTTC
>-|TRBJ1-1|TRBV29-1|-
CSGVKGQLNTEAFF
TGCAGCGGGGTTAAAGGACAGCTGAACACTGAAGCTTTCTTT
>-|TRBJ2-7|TRBV6-1|TRBD1
CATTGTGGTYEQYF
TGTGCCACCACGGGGACAGGGGGCACCTACGAGCAGTACTTC
>-|TRBJ2-5|TRBV27|-
CASNEDVGGETQYF
TGTGCCAGCAACGAGGACGTCGGAGGTGAGACCCAGTACTTC
>-|TRBJ2-6|TRBV9|-
CASSQALTGSGANVLTF
TGTGCCAGCAGCCAAGCCCTCACAGGTTCTGGGGCCAACGTCCTGACTTTC
>once|TRBJ2-1|TRBV5-1|TRBD1
CASSLVSGGNEQFF
TGCGCCAGCAGCTTGGTATCAGGGGGCAATGAGCAGTTCTTC
>-|TRBJ1-2|TRBV5-1|-
CASSLDGQDNYGYTF
TGCGCCAGCAGCTTGGATGGACAAGACAACTATGGCTACACCTTC
>-|TRBJ2-5|TRBV29-1|-
CSVQIAESRQETQYF
TGCAGCGTCCAAATAGCGGAAAGCCGTCAAGAGACCCAGTACTTC
>-|TRBJ1-2|TRBV4-2|-
CASSQDQGGLGYTF
TGTGCCAGCAGCCAAGATCAGGGAGGCCTTGGCTACACCTTC
>-|TRBJ1-1|TRBV25-1|-
CASSAYSTGRYTEAFF
TGTGCCAGCAGTGCTTATTCCACAGGGCGGTACACTGAAGCTTTCTTT
>-|TRBJ1-1|TRBV10-2|TRBD1
CASSKGGRGRTKAFF
TGCGCCAGCAGTAAAGGGGGCAGGGGACGGACTAAAGCTTTCTTT
>-|TRBJ2-2|TRBV7-2|TRBD1
CASSPTAGQGGAGELFF
TGTGCCAGCAGCCCCACGGCGGGACAGGGGGGGGCCGGGGAGCTGTTTTTT
>-|TRBJ2-2|TRBV5-1|TRBD2
CASSPGGLAGGNTGELFF
TGCGCCAGCAGCCCCGGAGGGCTAGCGGGAGGAAACACCGGGGAGCTGTTTTTT
>-|TRBJ2-7|TRBV21-1|-
CAPERDRDFHEQYF
TGTGCTCCAGAGAGGGACAGGGACTTCCACGAGCAGTACTTC
>-|TRBJ2-7|TRBV9|-
CASSVASDFHEQYF
TGTGCCAGCAGCGTAGCAAGTGATTTCCACGAGCAGTACTTC
>-|TRBJ2-1|TRBV4-3|-
CASSQEREGWQFF
TGCGCCAGCAGCCAAGAGCGGGAAGGGTGGCAGTTCTTC
>-|TRBJ2-3|TRBV28|-
CAGSVGGTSTDTQYF
TGTGCCGGATCCGTCGGCGGAACTAGCACAGATACGCAGTATTTT
>many|TRBJ2-2|TRBV6-1|-
CAGQGSGPQLLSF
TGTGCCGGGCAGGGATCGGGACCCCAGTTACTGTCTTTT
>-|TRBJ2-1|TRBV27|-
CASGYYRGGEQFF
TGTGCCAGCGGCTATTACAGGGGGGGTGAGCAGTTCTTC
>-|TRBJ2-7|TRBV5-1|-
CASSFGDGTPGEQYF
TGCGCCAGCAGCTTCGGTGACGGGACCCCCGGCGAGCAGTACTTC
>-|TRBJ2-3|TRBV5-1|-
CASSWGSTDTQYF
TGCGCCAGCAGCTGGGGCAGCACAGATACGCAGTATTTT
>once|TRBJ2-3|TRBV27|TRBD2
CASRTTSGRADTQYF
TGTGCCAGCAGGACGACTAGCGGGAGGGCAGATACGCAGTATTTT
>-|TRBJ2-4|TRBV27|TRBD1
CASSSARTGRTDIQYF
TGTGCCAGCAGTTCCGCACGGACAGGTCGGACGGACATTCAGTACTTC
>-|TRBJ1-1|TRBV6-5|TRBD1
CASRGQTRLAFF
TGTGCCAGCAGGGGACAGACTAGACTGGCCTTCTTT
>-|TRBJ2-2|TRBV25-1|TRBD1
CADPPGRRGPGELFF
TGTGCCGACCCCCCTGGGCGCAGGGGGCCCGGGGAGCTGTTTTTT
>-|TRBJ2-4|TRBV25-1|-
CASSERAKNIQYF
TGTGCCAGCAGTGAAAGGGCCAAAAACATTCAGTACTTC